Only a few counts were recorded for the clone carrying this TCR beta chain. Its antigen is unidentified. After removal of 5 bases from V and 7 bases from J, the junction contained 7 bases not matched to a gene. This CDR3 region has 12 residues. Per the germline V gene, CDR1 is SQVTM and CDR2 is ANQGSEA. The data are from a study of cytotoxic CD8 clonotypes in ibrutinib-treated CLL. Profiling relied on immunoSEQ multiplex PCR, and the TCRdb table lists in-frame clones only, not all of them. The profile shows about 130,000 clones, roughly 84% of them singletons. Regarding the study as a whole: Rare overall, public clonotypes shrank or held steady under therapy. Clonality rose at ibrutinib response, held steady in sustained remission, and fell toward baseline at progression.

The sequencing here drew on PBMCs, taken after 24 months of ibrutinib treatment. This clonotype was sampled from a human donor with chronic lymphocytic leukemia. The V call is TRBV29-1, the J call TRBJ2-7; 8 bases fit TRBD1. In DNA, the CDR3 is TGCAGCGTTTGGGACAGGTTGTGGGAGCAGTACTTC. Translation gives CSVWDRLWEQYF.